The clone carrying this T cell receptor beta chain has at least ten counts. Its antigen is currently unknown. This specimen belongs to a study of T cells after posttransplantation cyclophosphamide. Whole-study findings and limits: Donor CD8+ memory clones often dominated recipient blood repertoires at later times. After PTCy, TRB diversity resembled that of CNI/methotrexate controls. Tissue-infiltrating T cells from skin or gut overlapped little with blood T cells.

Busulfan-fludarabine conditioning, marrow transplant, and cyclophosphamide on days +3 and +4 were administered. CDR1 is SQVTM and CDR2 is ANQGSEA in the germline V gene. The CDR3 sequence is 14 residues long. V trimming: 6 bases; J trimming: 6 bases; junction bases outside the gene matches: 12. This table comes from immunoSEQ multiplex PCR, and its TCRdb copy is limited to in-frame clones, with some not included. The table records some 14,000 clones without singletons, the ten largest covering more than 20%. The origin of this receptor is a female patient aged 40-49 years who received an allogeneic stem cell transplant from a related donor, was CMV-positive, and had no GVHD. Some T cells may have originated in the graft donor. Sample: PBMCs, taken 1162 days after allogeneic stem cell transplant with posttransplant cyclophosphamide. The chain has TRBV29-1 and TRBJ2-7, with 9 positions matching TRBD1. The CDR3 here is CSVGPGQGRLEQYF. CDR3 nucleotides: TGCAGCGTCGGACCGGGACAGGGCAGACTCGAGCAGTACTTC.